The T cell receptor beta chain described here comes from a study of T cell changes during pregnancy in multiple sclerosis (dated by TCRdb to between 2018 and 2021). Context from the whole study: Changes in the T cell repertoire over the course of pregnancy were examined in this study in women with multiple sclerosis.

The library was produced with the immunoSEQ multiplex PCR assay. As stored in TCRdb, this immuneACCESS dataset retains in-frame rearrangements with V and J assigned. A fraction of the clones does not appear; measured against another copy, unresolved V genes explain less than half of the discrepancy, and the remainder lacks a known reason. The sample table holds roughly 34,000 clones, of which about 90% were seen once. Approximately 3.3% of the sample goes to the ten largest clones. Regarding this clone: It lacks a known antigen. It has no much larger one-base neighbor in the sample; base qualities were not kept.

Reading from cysteine to phenylalanine, the CDR3 counts 16 amino acids. Only the CDR3 portion is preserved as DNA: 48 bases, with reading frame beginning at the first base. Taken from the germline V gene, the CDR1 and CDR2 loops are MRHNA and SNTAGT. Ends trimmed: V by 3 bases, J by 3 bases; bases unmatched to a gene: 8. The specimen comprised CD8+ T cells from peripheral blood mononuclear cells, sampled in the third trimester of pregnancy. This chain is built from TRBV6-4 and TRBJ2-3; 8 middle bases align to TRBD1. This TCR derives from a female donor with multiple sclerosis, enrolled in a pregnancy study. CDR3 reads: CASSENSQGATDTQYF. The DNA sequence is given as TGTGCCAGCAGTGAGAACTCCCAGGGGGCGACAGATACGCAGTATTTT.